This T cell receptor (beta chain) emerged from a study of vaccination effects on CD4 cells after COVID-19. Background on the study: After the second dose, samples were taken at median day 72.

Germline CDR1 and CDR2: MNHEY and SMNVEV (reference sequence). The CDR3 runs to 16 residues. J gave up 1 base and V 5 bases, and 8 bases lay outside the gene matches. Upon completion of 10 to 11 days in culture, CD4+ T cells were isolated. Each participant was given two doses of one vaccine (BNT162b2 or mRNA-1273). Fresh IL-2-containing medium replaced half the medium on days 3 and 7. Data came from immunoSEQ multiplex PCR; TCRdb stores just in-frame clones and leaves some out. The table has approximately 74,000 clones, roughly 73% seen once; the top ten hold 2% to 3%. Findings and caveats of the study: The study, lacking early post-infection timepoints, had few convalescent patients.

Details on this clone: Its target is not known.

The sequence was obtained from a human donor who received a COVID-19 vaccine. The chain recombines TRBV27 with TRBJ1-1; 9 bases match TRBD1. This material consisted of CD4+ T cells from PBMCs cultured without peptide, taken after COVID-19 vaccination. The CDR3 reads CASSDTPGQGNTEAFF. CDR3 DNA sequence: TGTGCCAGCAGTGATACCCCGGGACAGGGGAACACTGAAGCTTTCTTT.